Listed below are T cell receptor beta chains from one sample, sequenced in a study of post-analysis software for immune sequencing data. TCRdb reprocessed the PCR reads with MiXCR, giving one entry per CDR3 protein. The sample shows 750,000 to 950,000 distinct CDR3 sequences, just over 45% of them seen only once. Sequenced input: blood. The receptors shown here come from a girl between 5 and 17 years old with multiple sclerosis. CDR3s include the opening cysteine and the closing phenylalanine or tryptophan. The order of the fields is CDR3 protein, CDR3 DNA, clone size, D gene, J gene, V gene. D genes are given only for firm matches. Clone size is not always given. Where it is, it says once, few, many or a class for expanded clones.

cdr3_aa: CSAPGRTMNTEAFF
cdr3_nt: TGCAGCGCACCGGGACGGACAATGAACACTGAAGCTTTCTTT
clone_size: NA
d_call: NA
j_call: TRBJ1-1
v_call: TRBV29-1

cdr3_aa: CASSPIVGSGHYNNQPQHF
cdr3_nt: TGTGCCAGCAGCCCTATTGTGGGGAGTGGGCATTATAACAATCAGCCCCAGCATTTT
clone_size: NA
d_call: NA
j_call: TRBJ1-5
v_call: TRBV6-2/TRBV6-3

cdr3_aa: CASSWTGGGEQFF
cdr3_nt: TGTGCCAGCAGTTGGACAGGGGGCGGTGAGCAGTTCTTC
clone_size: NA
d_call: TRBD1
j_call: TRBJ2-1
v_call: TRBV6-2/TRBV6-3

cdr3_aa: CSAEHMNTEAFF
cdr3_nt: TGCAGTGCTGAACATATGAACACTGAAGCTTTCTTT
clone_size: NA
d_call: NA
j_call: TRBJ1-1
v_call: TRBV20-1

cdr3_aa: CSASGPLNLAKNIQYF
cdr3_nt: TGCAGTGCCTCCGGCCCACTGAATTTAGCCAAAAACATTCAGTACTTC
clone_size: few
d_call: NA
j_call: TRBJ2-4
v_call: TRBV20-1

cdr3_aa: CSASGYAEAGANVLTF
cdr3_nt: TGCAGTGCTAGTGGTTATGCGGAGGCTGGGGCCAACGTCCTGACTTTC
clone_size: few
d_call: NA
j_call: TRBJ2-6
v_call: TRBV20-1

cdr3_aa: CATSRTGEITDTQYF
cdr3_nt: TGTGCCACCAGTCGGACAGGGGAAATTACAGATACGCAGTATTTT
clone_size: NA
d_call: TRBD1
j_call: TRBJ2-3
v_call: TRBV24-1

cdr3_aa: CASSQETSPPYNEQFF
cdr3_nt: TGCGCCAGCAGCCAAGAAACTAGCCCTCCCTACAATGAGCAGTTCTTC
clone_size: few
d_call: NA
j_call: TRBJ2-1
v_call: TRBV4-3

cdr3_aa: CASSPQGSGNYGYTF
cdr3_nt: TGTGCCAGCAGTCCACAGGGAAGCGGCAACTATGGCTACACCTTC
clone_size: NA
d_call: NA
j_call: TRBJ1-2
v_call: TRBV12-3/TRBV12-4

cdr3_aa: CASSGPPAGYEQYF
cdr3_nt: TGTGCCAGCAGCGGACCCCCGGCCGGCTACGAGCAGTACTTC
clone_size: NA
d_call: NA
j_call: TRBJ2-7
v_call: TRBV6-6

cdr3_aa: CASSGTRRGETQYF
cdr3_nt: TGTGCCAGCAGTGGGACTAGGCGCGGGGAGACCCAGTACTTC
clone_size: few
d_call: TRBD2
j_call: TRBJ2-5
v_call: TRBV6-1

cdr3_aa: CATSDMDSPDTQYF
cdr3_nt: TGTGCCACCAGTGATATGGACAGCCCAGATACGCAGTATTTT
clone_size: NA
d_call: NA
j_call: TRBJ2-3
v_call: TRBV24-1

cdr3_aa: CASSHFRETQYF
cdr3_nt: TGTGCCAGCAGCCATTTTCGAGAGACCCAGTACTTC
clone_size: few
d_call: NA
j_call: TRBJ2-5
v_call: TRBV14

cdr3_aa: CASTPVGDSYEQYF
cdr3_nt: TGCGCCAGCACCCCCGTTGGGGATTCCTACGAGCAGTACTTC
clone_size: NA
d_call: NA
j_call: TRBJ2-7
v_call: TRBV5-1

cdr3_aa: CASSPRMGRAYEQYF
cdr3_nt: TGTGCCAGCAGCCCCCGAATGGGCCGCGCTTACGAGCAGTACTTC
clone_size: few
d_call: NA
j_call: TRBJ2-7
v_call: TRBV28

cdr3_aa: CASSQDNGAGYTF
cdr3_nt: TGTGCCAGCAGCCAAGATAATGGGGCTGGCTACACCTTC
clone_size: few
d_call: NA
j_call: TRBJ1-2
v_call: TRBV4-2

cdr3_aa: CASSLTQTGVTDTQYF
cdr3_nt: TGTGCCAGCAGCTTAACCCAGACTGGCGTGACAGATACGCAGTATTTT
clone_size: once
d_call: NA
j_call: TRBJ2-3
v_call: TRBV7-3

cdr3_aa: CASSFQGVVNEQYF
cdr3_nt: TGTGCCAGCAGTTTTCAGGGTGTAGTTAACGAGCAGTACTTC
clone_size: NA
d_call: NA
j_call: TRBJ2-7
v_call: TRBV12-3/TRBV12-4

cdr3_aa: CASSTRHLPNYGYTF
cdr3_nt: TGTGCCAGCAGTACCCGACACCTTCCTAACTATGGCTACACCTTC
clone_size: NA
d_call: NA
j_call: TRBJ1-2
v_call: TRBV6-5

cdr3_aa: CASSLDPGTYNEQFF
cdr3_nt: TGTGCCAGCAGCTTAGACCCGGGTACCTACAATGAGCAGTTCTTC
clone_size: NA
d_call: NA
j_call: TRBJ2-1
v_call: TRBV11-1

cdr3_aa: CASSLSMRQPQHF
cdr3_nt: TGTGCCAGCAGTTTATCGATGCGTCAGCCCCAGCATTTT
clone_size: NA
d_call: NA
j_call: TRBJ1-5
v_call: TRBV27

cdr3_aa: CAISEGTSGRGKETQYF
cdr3_nt: TGTGCCATCAGTGAGGGGACAAGCGGGAGAGGGAAGGAGACCCAGTACTTC
clone_size: NA
d_call: TRBD2
j_call: TRBJ2-5
v_call: TRBV10-3